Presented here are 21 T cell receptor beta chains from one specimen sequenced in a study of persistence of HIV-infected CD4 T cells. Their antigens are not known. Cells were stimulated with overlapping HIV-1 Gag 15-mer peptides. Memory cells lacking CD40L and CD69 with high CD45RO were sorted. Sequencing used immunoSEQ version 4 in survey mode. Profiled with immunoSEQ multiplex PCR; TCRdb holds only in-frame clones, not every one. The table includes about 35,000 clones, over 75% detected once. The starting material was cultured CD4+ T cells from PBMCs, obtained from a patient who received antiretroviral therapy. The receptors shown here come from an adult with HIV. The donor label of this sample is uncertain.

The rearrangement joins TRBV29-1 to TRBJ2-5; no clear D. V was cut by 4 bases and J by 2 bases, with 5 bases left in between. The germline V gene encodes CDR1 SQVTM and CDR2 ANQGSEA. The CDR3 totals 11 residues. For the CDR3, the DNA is TGCAGCGTTGTGACACAAGAGACCCAGTACTTC. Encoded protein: CSVVTQETQYF.

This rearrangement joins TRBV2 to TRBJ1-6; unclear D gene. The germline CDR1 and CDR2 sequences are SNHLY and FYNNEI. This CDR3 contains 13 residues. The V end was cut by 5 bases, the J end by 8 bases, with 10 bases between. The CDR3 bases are TGTGCCAGCAGTTTAACCGGAGATTCACCCCTCCACTTT. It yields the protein CASSLTGDSPLHF.

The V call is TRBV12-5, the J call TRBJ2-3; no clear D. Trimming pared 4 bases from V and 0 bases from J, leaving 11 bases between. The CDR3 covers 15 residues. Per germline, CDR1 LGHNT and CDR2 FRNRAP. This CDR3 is CASGSRPGSTDTQYF. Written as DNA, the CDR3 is TGTGCTAGTGGTTCGAGACCAGGAAGCACAGATACGCAGTATTTT. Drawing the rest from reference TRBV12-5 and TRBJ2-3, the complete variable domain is DARVTQTPRHKVTEMGQEVTMRCQPILGHNTVFWYRQTMMQGLELLAYFRNRAPLDDSGMPKDRFSAEMPDATLATLKIQPSEPRDSAVYFCASGSRPGSTDTQYFGPGTRLTVL.

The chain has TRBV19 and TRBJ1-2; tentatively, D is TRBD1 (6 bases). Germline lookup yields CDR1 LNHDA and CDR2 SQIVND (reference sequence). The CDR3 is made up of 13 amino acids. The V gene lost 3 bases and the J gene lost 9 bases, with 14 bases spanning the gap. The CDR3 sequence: CASSMQGTRSYTF. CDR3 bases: TGTGCCAGTAGTATGCAGGGGACAAGGAGCTACACCTTC.

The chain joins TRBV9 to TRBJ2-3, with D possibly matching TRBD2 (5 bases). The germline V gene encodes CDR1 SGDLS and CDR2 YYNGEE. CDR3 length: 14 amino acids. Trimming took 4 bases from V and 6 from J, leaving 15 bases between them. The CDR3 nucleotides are TGTGCCAGCAGCAAACAAACTAGGTCCGATACGCAGTATTTT. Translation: CASSKQTRSDTQYF.

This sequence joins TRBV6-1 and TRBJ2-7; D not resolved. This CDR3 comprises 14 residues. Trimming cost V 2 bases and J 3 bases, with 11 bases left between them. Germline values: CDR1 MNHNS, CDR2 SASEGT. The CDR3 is CASSETAHSYEQYF. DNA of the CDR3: TGTGCCAGCAGTGAAACGGCCCACAGCTACGAGCAGTACTTC.

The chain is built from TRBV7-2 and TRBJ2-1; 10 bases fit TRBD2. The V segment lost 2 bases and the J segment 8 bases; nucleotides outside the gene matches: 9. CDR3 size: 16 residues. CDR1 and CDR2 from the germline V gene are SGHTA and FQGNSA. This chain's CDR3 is CASSLTGLAAGDEQFF. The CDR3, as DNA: TGTGCCAGCAGCTTAACCGGACTAGCGGCGGGGGATGAGCAGTTCTTC. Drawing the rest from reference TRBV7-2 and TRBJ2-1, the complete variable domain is GAGVSQSPSNKVTEKGKDVELRCDPISGHTALYWYRQSLGQGLEFLIYFQGNSAPDKSGLPSDRFSAERTGGSVSTLTIQRTQQEDSAVYLCASSLTGLAAGDEQFFGPGTRLTVL.

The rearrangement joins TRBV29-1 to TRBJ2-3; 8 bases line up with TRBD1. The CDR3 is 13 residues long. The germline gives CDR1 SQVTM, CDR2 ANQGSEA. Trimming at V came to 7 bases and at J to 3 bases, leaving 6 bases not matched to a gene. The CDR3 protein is CSARQGITDTQYF. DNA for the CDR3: TGCAGCGCCCGACAGGGGATAACAGATACGCAGTATTTT.

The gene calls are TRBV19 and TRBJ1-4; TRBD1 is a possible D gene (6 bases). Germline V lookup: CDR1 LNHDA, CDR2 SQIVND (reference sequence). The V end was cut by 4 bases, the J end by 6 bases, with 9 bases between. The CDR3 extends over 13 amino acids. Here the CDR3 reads CASSKNRDEKLFF. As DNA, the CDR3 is TGTGCCAGTAGTAAAAACAGGGATGAAAAACTGTTTTTT.

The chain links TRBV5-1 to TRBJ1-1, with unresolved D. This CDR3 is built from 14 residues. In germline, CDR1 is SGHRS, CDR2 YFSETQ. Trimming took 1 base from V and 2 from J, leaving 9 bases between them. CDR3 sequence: CASSLTTVNTEAFF. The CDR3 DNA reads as TGCGCCAGCAGCTTGACAACCGTCAACACTGAAGCTTTCTTT.

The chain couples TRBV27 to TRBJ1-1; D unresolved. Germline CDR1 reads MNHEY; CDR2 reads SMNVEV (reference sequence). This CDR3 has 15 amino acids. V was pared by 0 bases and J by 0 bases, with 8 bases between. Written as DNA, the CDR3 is TGTGCCAGCAGTTTATCCACGCTCTTGAACACTGAAGCTTTCTTT. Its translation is CASSLSTLLNTEAFF.

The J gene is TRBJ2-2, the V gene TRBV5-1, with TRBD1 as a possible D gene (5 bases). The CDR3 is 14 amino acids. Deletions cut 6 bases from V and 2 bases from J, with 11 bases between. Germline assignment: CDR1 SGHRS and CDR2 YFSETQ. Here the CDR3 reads CASNLGANTGELFF. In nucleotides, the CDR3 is TGCGCCAGCAATTTAGGGGCCAACACCGGGGAGCTGTTTTTT. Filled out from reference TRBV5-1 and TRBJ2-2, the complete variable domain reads KAGVTQTPRYLIKTRGQQVTLSCSPISGHRSVSWYQQTPGQGLQFLFEYFSETQRNKGNFPGRFSGRQFSNSRSEMNVSTLELGDSALYLCASNLGANTGELFFGEGSRLTVL.

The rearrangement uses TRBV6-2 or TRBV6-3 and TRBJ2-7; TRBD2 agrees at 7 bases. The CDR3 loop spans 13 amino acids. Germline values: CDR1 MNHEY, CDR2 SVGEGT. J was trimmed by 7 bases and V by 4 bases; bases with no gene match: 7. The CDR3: CASSSRDGGEQYF. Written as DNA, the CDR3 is TGTGCCAGCAGTTCCCGGGACGGGGGGGAGCAGTACTTC.

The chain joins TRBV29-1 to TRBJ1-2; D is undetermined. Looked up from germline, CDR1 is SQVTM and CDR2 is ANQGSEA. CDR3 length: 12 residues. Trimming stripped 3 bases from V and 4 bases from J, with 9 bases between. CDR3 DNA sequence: TGCAGCGTTGAGGCCAGATTCTATGGCTACACCTTC. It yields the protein CSVEARFYGYTF.

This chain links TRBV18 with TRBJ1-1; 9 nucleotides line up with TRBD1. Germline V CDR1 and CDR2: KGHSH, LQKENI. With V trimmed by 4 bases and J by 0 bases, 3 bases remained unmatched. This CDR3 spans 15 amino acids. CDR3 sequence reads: CASSLRQGVNTEAFF. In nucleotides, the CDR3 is TGTGCCAGCTCACTACGACAGGGGGTGAACACTGAAGCTTTCTTT.

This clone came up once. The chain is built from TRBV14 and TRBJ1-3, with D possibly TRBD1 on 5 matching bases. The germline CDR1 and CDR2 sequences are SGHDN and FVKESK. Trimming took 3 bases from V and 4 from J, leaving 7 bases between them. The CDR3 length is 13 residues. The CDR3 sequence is CASSQRTGNTIYF. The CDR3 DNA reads TGTGCCAGCAGCCAGAGGACAGGAAACACCATATATTTT.

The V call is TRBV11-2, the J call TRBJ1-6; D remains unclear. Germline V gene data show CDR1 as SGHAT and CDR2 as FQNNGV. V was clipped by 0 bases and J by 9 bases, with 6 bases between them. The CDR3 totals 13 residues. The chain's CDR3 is CASSLDLSSPLHF. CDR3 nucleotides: TGTGCCAGCAGCTTAGATCTATCTTCACCCCTCCACTTT.

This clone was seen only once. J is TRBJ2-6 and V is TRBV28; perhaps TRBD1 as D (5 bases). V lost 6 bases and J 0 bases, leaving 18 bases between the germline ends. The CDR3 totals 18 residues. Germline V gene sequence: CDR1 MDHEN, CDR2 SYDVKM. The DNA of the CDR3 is TGTGCCAGCAGCGTTCCCCGGACACCTCTCTCTGGGGCCAACGTCCTGACTTTC. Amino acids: CASSVPRTPLSGANVLTF.

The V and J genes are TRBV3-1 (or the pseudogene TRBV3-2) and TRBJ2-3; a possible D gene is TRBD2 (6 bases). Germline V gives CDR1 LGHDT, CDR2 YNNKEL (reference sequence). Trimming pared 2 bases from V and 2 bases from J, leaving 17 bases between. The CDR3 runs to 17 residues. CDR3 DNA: TGTGCCAGCAGCCAAATTACTAGCCGCCGATTCACAGATACGCAGTATTTT. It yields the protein CASSQITSRRFTDTQYF.

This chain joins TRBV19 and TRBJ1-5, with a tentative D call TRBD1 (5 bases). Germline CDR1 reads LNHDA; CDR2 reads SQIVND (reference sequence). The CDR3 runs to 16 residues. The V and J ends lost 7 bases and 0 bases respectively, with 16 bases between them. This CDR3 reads CASNGGGGYSNQPQHF. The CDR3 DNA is TGTGCCAGTAACGGCGGGGGGGGTTATAGCAATCAGCCCCAGCATTTT.

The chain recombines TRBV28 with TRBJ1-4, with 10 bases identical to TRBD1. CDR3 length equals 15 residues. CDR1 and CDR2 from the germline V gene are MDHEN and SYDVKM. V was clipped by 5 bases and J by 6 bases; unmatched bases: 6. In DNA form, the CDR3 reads TGTGCCAGCAGTACCAGACAGGGGGCCTATGAAAAACTGTTTTTT. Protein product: CASSTRQGAYEKLFF. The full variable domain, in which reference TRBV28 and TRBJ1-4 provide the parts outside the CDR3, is DVKVTQSSRYLVKRTGEKVFLECVQDMDHENMFWYRQDPGLGLRLIYFSYDVKMKEKGDIPEGYSVSREKKERFSLILESASTNQTSMYLCASSTRQGAYEKLFFGSGTQLSVL.